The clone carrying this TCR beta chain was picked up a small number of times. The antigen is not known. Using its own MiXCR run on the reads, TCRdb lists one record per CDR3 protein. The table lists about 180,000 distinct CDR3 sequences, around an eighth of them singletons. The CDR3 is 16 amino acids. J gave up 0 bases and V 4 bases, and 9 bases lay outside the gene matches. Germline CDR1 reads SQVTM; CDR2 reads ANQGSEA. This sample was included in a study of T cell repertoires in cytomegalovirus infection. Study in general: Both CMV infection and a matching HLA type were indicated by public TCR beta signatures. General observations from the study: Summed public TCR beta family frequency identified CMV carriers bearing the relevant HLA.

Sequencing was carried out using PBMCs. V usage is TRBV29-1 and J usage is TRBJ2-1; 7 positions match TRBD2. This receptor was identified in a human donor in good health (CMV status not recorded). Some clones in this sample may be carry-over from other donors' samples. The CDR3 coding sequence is TGCAGCGTTGGCTGGAACCGGGGGGACTCCTACAATGAGCAGTTCTTC. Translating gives CSVGWNRGDSYNEQFF.